This passage covers 12 T cell receptor beta chains from one sample sequenced in a study of OX40 agonist ivuxolimab in advanced cancers. Libraries were prepared by immunoSEQ multiplex PCR; TCRdb keeps only in-frame clonotypes and omits some of them. The data show approximately 21,000 clones, just under 85% seen once. Sequences were derived from CD4+ or CD8+ T cells sorted from blood, sampled in a trial of the OX40 agonist ivuxolimab. The receptor set was obtained from an adult with an advanced solid tumor such as melanoma, head and neck, liver or kidney cancer.

This sequence joins TRBV7-3 and TRBJ2-2; 8 bases align to TRBD1. The CDR3 sequence is 14 residues long. Germline CDR1 reads SGHTA; CDR2 reads FQGTGA. J gave up 6 bases and V 4 bases, and 4 bases lay outside the gene matches. The CDR3, as DNA: TGTGCCAGCAGCTCTCAACAGGGGGCCGGGGAGCTGTTTTTT. Translated, it gives CASSSQQGAGELFF.

A word on this clone: The same CDR3 is also encoded by other DNA sequences in this sample. This chain links TRBV11-3 with TRBJ1-2; D ambiguous. V lost 0 bases and J 4 bases, leaving 6 bases between the germline ends. The length of the CDR3 is 13 residues. Germline CDR1 SGHNT, CDR2 YENEEA. CDR3 sequence reads: CASSLEPGYGYTF. The CDR3 DNA is TGTGCCAGCAGCTTAGAACCAGGCTATGGCTACACCTTC.

This chain links TRBV5-6 with TRBJ2-1, with D hard to call. There are 11 residues in the CDR3. Per germline, CDR1 SGHDT and CDR2 YYEEEE. Between the trimmed V and J ends, which lost 3 bases and 10 bases, there was a span of 8 bases. The CDR3 is CASSYLGEQFF. The CDR3 DNA is TGTGCCAGCAGCTACCTAGGGGAGCAGTTCTTC.

The gene calls are TRBV7-8 and TRBJ2-5; maybe TRBD2 (6 bases). The CDR3 length is 17 residues. Germline CDR1 reads SGHVS; CDR2 reads FQNEAQ. V was trimmed by 1 base and J by 5 bases, leaving 20 bases between them. DNA for the CDR3: TGTGCCAGCAGCTTAGATCTTCGGGTGGCGGGATGGGAGACCCAGTACTTC. Translating it yields CASSLDLRVAGWETQYF.

The chain carries TRBV7-9 and TRBJ2-1; 14 bases map to TRBD2. The CDR3 spans 19 residues. The V and J ends lost 6 bases and 4 bases, in that order; junction bases with no gene match: 14. Germline loops: CDR1 SEHNR, CDR2 FQNEAQ (reference sequence). The CDR3 sequence is CASRTSGRAGSEGYNEQFF. Here the CDR3 DNA reads TGTGCCAGCAGGACTAGCGGGAGGGCCGGTTCTGAGGGATACAATGAGCAGTTCTTC.

This rearrangement joins TRBV9 to TRBJ2-1, with 11 bases lining up with TRBD2. Germline V gene data show CDR1 as SGDLS and CDR2 as YYNGEE. The length of the CDR3 is 16 residues. V lost 3 bases, J lost 0 bases, and 2 bases stayed unmatched. CDR3 in amino acids: CASSGTSGRSYNEQFF. CDR3 coding DNA: TGTGCCAGCAGCGGGACTAGCGGGCGCTCCTACAATGAGCAGTTCTTC.

The chain combines TRBV5-1 with TRBJ2-2; 7 bases line up with TRBD2. The CDR3 spans 15 residues. With 4 bases clipped from V and 4 bases from J, the junction kept 7 bases outside the gene matches. Germline values: CDR1 SGHRS, CDR2 YFSETQ. The CDR3 reads CASSPKTSTTGELFF. CDR3 DNA: TGCGCCAGCAGCCCCAAGACTAGCACCACCGGGGAGCTGTTTTTT.

This chain joins TRBV5-1 and TRBJ2-3; D is unresolved. CDR3 length equals 15 residues. The germline CDR1 and CDR2 sequences are SGHRS and YFSETQ. The ends were cut back, 2 bases at V and 2 bases at J, with 12 bases in the middle. CDR3 residues: CASSFGRIFTDTQYF. DNA for the CDR3: TGCGCCAGCAGCTTTGGCAGGATTTTCACAGATACGCAGTATTTT.

V and J are TRBV7-2 and TRBJ2-4; D tentatively reads TRBD1 or TRBD2 (5 bases each). Germline V gives CDR1 SGHTA, CDR2 FQGNSA. Deletions cut 2 bases from V and 9 bases from J, with 17 bases between. CDR3 length: 15 residues. CDR3 in amino acids: CASSLYWRGAGIQYF. For the CDR3, the DNA is TGTGCCAGCAGCTTATATTGGCGAGGGGCTGGCATTCAGTACTTC.

The chain combines TRBV2 with TRBJ2-7; D is uncertain. Germline CDR1 is SNHLY and CDR2 is FYNNEI. The CDR3 is 14 residues long. V was shortened by 0 bases and J by 0 bases, with 6 bases between the two germline ends. The CDR3 reads CASSEAAVSYEQYF. The CDR3 DNA sequence: TGTGCCAGCAGTGAAGCGGCAGTCTCCTACGAGCAGTACTTC.

The chain combines TRBV11-3 with TRBJ2-3; D call uncertain. The CDR3 has 13 amino acids. V dropped 0 bases and J dropped 4 bases, with 5 bases sitting between them. Per germline, CDR1 SGHNT and CDR2 YENEEA. The chain's CDR3 is CASSLDISDTQYF. Written as DNA, the CDR3 is TGTGCCAGCAGCTTAGATATTTCAGATACGCAGTATTTT.

The V and J genes are TRBV5-6 and TRBJ2-2; D gene uncertain. V was trimmed by 0 bases and J by 2 bases, leaving 8 bases between them. Germline-derived CDR1 and CDR2 are SGHDT and YYEEEE. This CDR3 is 15 amino acids long. The CDR3 loop reads CASSLVSENTGELFF. In DNA form, the CDR3 reads TGTGCCAGCAGCTTGGTGTCAGAAAACACCGGGGAGCTGTTTTTT.